Listed below are T cell receptor beta chains from one sample, sequenced in a study of PD-L1 blockade in urothelial cancer. Method: immunoSEQ multiplex PCR; TCRdb's copy keeps in-frame clones and lacks some. This sample has roughly 62,000 clones; approximately 80% occur once, and the top ten carry 4% to 5.5%. Sequencing was performed on PBMCs, taken around atezolizumab (anti-PD-L1) treatment. These receptors were taken from a man between 65 and 79 years old with urothelial cancer. Each CDR3 is given without its conserved first and last residue.

TRBV5-4 ASSTRERSTDTQY
TRBV5-5 ASSPSGTRMGTDTQY
TRBV5-1 ASSLGAGLMNTEAF
TRBV5-1 ASSSQALRGGNTIY
TRBV5-1 ASSLLTSGREGNEQF
TRBV19 ASSIGFGTYEQY
TRBV29-1 SVEGGGNEQF
TRBV28 ASLSDPSGTEAF
TRBV4-1 ASSQDLVTSGVNEQF
TRBV14 ASSQATGAYEQY
TRBV14 ASSQVQGAVSGYT
TRBV6-1 ASSGNRDRNTDTQY
TRBV11-2 ASSHLLGGLRSEQF
TRBV14 ASSQLRRGGRETQY
TRBV6-5 ASSKGTGGAEAF
TRBV5-6 ASTPDRRPGANVLT
TRBV5-1 ASSLLGQWF
TRBV5-1 ASSLGHRDHEKLF
TRBV18 ASSPRRAADTQY
TRBV7-9 ASIPAGGLQGSYETQY
TRBV19 ASSIGTGERNEQF
TRBV7-3 ASSSQAGALTDTQY
TRBV7-9 ASSSEANTEAF
TRBV9 ASSVVVTGETQY
TRBV2 ASSVDRGYYEQY
TRBV5-8 ASTRGLFNEQF
TRBV2 ASRGAVSTDTQY
TRBV5-1 ASSAGGLTYEQY
TRBV10-3 AISDDGNYGYT
TRBV7-6 ASSPGLAGILSDEQY
TRBV2 ASSPRDRQNTEAF
TRBV7-2 ASSGAESFNYGYT
TRBV7-2 ASSPHQGFRQF
TRBV6-5 ASRRAGGTYEQY
TRBV11-3 ASSLDAGSYNEQF
TRBV2 ASSMTGRWETQY
TRBV19 ASSPSRDSRQNYGYT
TRBV5-8 ASSSNQQLISYNEQF
TRBV9 ASSVGGGSGAYNEQF
TRBV5-4 ASSSTTGTGMDTEAF
TRBV9 ASSTGEGNTIY
TRBV7-2 ASSFETGLYEQY
TRBV5-1 ASSLAPRREGNEQF
TRBV25-1 ASRDRATYEQY
TRBV5-4 ASSKEAGQRNTGELF
TRBV10-3 AISERGQGSYEQY